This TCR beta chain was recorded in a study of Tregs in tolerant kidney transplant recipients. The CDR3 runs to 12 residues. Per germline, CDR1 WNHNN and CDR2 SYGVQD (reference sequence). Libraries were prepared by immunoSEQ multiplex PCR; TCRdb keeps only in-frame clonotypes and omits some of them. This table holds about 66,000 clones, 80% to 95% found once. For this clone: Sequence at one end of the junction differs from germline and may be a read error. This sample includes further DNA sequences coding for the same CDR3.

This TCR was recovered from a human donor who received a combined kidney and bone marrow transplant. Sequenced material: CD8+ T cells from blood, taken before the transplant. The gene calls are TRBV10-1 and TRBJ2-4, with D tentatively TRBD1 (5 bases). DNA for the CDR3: TGCGCCAGCAGTGTGCTAGGGGCCCCGGTGGACTTC. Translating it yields CASSVLGAPVDF.